The clone carrying this TCR beta chain was recorded many times. The target antigen is unknown. CDR1 is SGHTA and CDR2 is FQGNSA in the germline V gene. The length of the CDR3 is 15 residues. V lost 0 bases and J lost 5, with 13 bases in between. These data originate in a study of naive and memory T cell subsets. Study-level points and caveats: This RNA-based method may be sensitive to activation-related transcript changes.

An oligonucleotide containing a UMI was ligated to the 3' end of TCR cDNA. Whole-blood samples were around 2.3 ml of peripheral blood from healthy adult volunteers. Cells were not sorted; total RNA input targeted 1 to 1000 ng. Amplification of ligated cDNA took four PCR rounds with SP2 and nested alpha and beta constant primers. Blood and skin TCR RNA was reverse transcribed with alpha and beta constant primers. TCRdb reprocessed the 5' RACE reads with MiXCR, giving one entry per CDR3 protein. The sample lists some 60,000 distinct CDR3 sequences, over 6% occurring once. This TCR was recovered from a female donor in good health. The chain links TRBV7-2 to TRBJ1-1; weak D call: TRBD1 (5 bases). The CDR3: CASSLAFGGLTEAFF. CDR3 in DNA: TGTGCCAGCAGCTTAGCGTTCGGGGGACTAACTGAAGCTTTCTTT.